Here is one T cell receptor beta chain with its context. Its recognized antigen is unknown. Nothing much larger sits one base from this clone, and base qualities are not available. This sample was included in a study of Ad26.COV2.S vaccination and SARS-CoV-2 variants (dated by TCRdb to 2020 to 2023). For the study in its entirety: Vaccine-arm donors came from COV1001, a multicentre, randomized, double-blind, placebo-controlled phase I-IIa trial of Ad26.COV2.S in healthy adults. The specificity and breadth of SARS-CoV-2-reactive T cell receptors after Ad26.COV2.S vaccination were assessed by TCRbeta repertoire sequencing. Participants in the trial were split at random into five groups of five each, receiving low-dose or high-dose Ad26.COV2.S once or twice, or else placebo on both occasions. A total of around 32 samples were included in the TCR-sequenced set, comprising some 20 Ad26.COV2.S vaccine recipients, 5 placebo recipients and 8 SARS-CoV-2 convalescent individuals. Ad26.COV2.S was administered intramuscularly at a dose of 5x10^10 or 1x10^11 viral particles, either as one shot or as two shots given 56 days apart. Throughout the experiments and outcome assessment, investigators stayed blinded to trial group allocation.

For this chain, trimming is 7 bases at the V end and 5 bases at the J end, and the number of junction bases without a gene match is 15. The CDR3 sequence holds 16 residues, the cysteine and phenylalanine included. The retained sequence is limited to the CDR3, 48 bases, with the frame set at the first base. From the germline V gene, CDR1 is SGHTS and CDR2 is YDEGEE. The immunoSEQ Assay was the method used to sequence TCRbeta CDR3 regions. After extraction, genomic DNA underwent amplification by bias-controlled multiplex PCR, followed by high-throughput sequencing. The paper's data handling went like this. To quantify the absolute abundance of each unique TCRbeta CDR3 region, sequences were collapsed and filtered. T cell fraction was estimated by normalizing TCRbeta template counts to usable DNA, with usable DNA measured through amplification of reference genes found in all nucleated cells. Repertoire TCRs were annotated as SARS-CoV-2-specific when V gene, CDR3 amino acid sequence and J gene were exactly matched to a known reactive TCR set. MIRA supplied the reference SARS-CoV-2 TCR set, which was filtered for enrichment in COVID-19-positive ImmuneCODE repertoires so that public or cross-reactive TCRs were removed. Based on the MIRA antigens, annotated TCRs were further analysed at the level of specific ORF or position within ORF. Depth was the summed frequency of annotated unique rearrangements, while breadth was defined as annotated unique rearrangements over total unique productive rearrangements. Group comparisons of TCR breadth used two-sided Wilcoxon rank-sum tests. TCRdb obtained this table from immuneACCESS and retained in-frame rearrangements with V and J assigned. These tables miss some clones; where compared with another copy, unresolved V genes account for less than half of the shortfall, and the remainder is unexplained. V, J and clone size are taken as reported in that table, and D and trimming were inferred from the DNA itself. The sample records a few hundred thousand clones, over 75% of which are singletons. About 3.5% of the sample comes from the top ten.

The treatment or condition label of this sample denotes: around 19 received Ad26.COV2.S at low or high dose, single or two shots; 5 received placebo; per-sample allocation not given. Repertoires of vaccine and placebo recipients were sequenced from samples taken on day 63 after the first injection. Cohort 1b enrolled 20 to 30 adults aged 18-55 years at a single site in Boston, USA, between 29 July and 7 August 2020. Ad26.COV2.S was a replication-incompetent adenovirus type 26 vector expressing a prefusion-stabilized SARS-CoV-2 spike protein from the original Wuhan strain. Here is what the overall study found, with its caveats: Substantial breadth of spike-specific CD8+ and CD4+ T cell responses was reported after vaccination. Ad26.COV2.S recipients had higher spike-specific TCR breadth than placebo recipients (P = 0.0014). Vaccine and placebo recipients had similar non-spike TCR breadth, a finding consistent with the vaccine containing only spike. The study lacked the statistical power to compare responses across vaccine doses or regimens. The authors noted that the TCR breadth and depth analyses may have underestimated total T cell responses.

The origin of this receptor is a person aged 18-65 years who received the Ad26.COV2.S COVID-19 vaccine or a placebo. The sequencing used peripheral blood, collected in a trial of Ad26.COV2.S vaccine versus placebo. The chain uses TRBV5-8 and TRBJ2-3; 8 nucleotides in the junction match TRBD2. At the DNA level, the sequence is TGTGCCAGCCGATCCCTCGGGAGGGGGGGGAAAGATACGCAGTATTTT. This encodes CASRSLGRGGKDTQYF. The CDR3 plus the reference TRBV5-8 and TRBJ2-3 genes for the other parts give the full variable domain: EAGVTQSPTHLIKTRGQQATLRCSPISGHTSVYWYQQALGLGLQFLLWYDEGEERNRGNFPPRFSGRQFPNYSSELNVNALELEDSALYLCASRSLGRGGKDTQYFGPGTRLTVL.